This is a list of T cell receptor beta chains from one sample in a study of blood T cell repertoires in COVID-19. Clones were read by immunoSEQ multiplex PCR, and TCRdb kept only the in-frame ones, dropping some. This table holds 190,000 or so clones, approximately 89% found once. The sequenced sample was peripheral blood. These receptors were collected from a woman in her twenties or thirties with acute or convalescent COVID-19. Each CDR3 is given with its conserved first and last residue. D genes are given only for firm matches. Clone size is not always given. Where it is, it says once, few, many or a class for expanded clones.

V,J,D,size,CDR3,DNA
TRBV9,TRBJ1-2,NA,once,CASSPGGGGHYGYTF,TGTGCCAGCAGCCCCGGGGGGGGTGGACACTATGGCTACACCTTC
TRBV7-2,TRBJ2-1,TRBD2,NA,CASSETGLAGENEQFF,TGTGCCAGCAGCGAGACGGGACTAGCGGGAGAAAATGAGCAGTTCTTC
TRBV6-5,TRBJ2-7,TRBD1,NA,CATGQVSEQYF,TGTGCCACCGGACAGGTTTCCGAGCAGTACTTC
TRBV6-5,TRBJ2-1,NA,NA,CASRLSGEQFF,TGTGCCAGCAGATTAAGCGGAGAGCAGTTCTTC
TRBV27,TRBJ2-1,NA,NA,CASSKYGGEQFF,TGTGCCAGCAGTAAATACGGGGGTGAGCAGTTCTTC
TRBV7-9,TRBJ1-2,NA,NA,CASSPQGSGYTF,TGTGCCAGCAGTCCCCAGGGGAGCGGCTACACCTTC
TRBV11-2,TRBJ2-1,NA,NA,CASSLQEQFF,TGTGCCAGCAGCTTACAGGAGCAGTTCTTC
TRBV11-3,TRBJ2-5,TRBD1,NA,CASSSGQQETQYF,TGTGCCAGCAGCTCGGGACAGCAAGAGACCCAGTACTTC
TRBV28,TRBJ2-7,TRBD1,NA,CASSSGGVLSYEQYF,TGTGCCAGCTCCTCAGGGGGAGTTCTCTCCTACGAGCAGTACTTC
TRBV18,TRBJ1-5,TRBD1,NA,CASTTGTVRPQHF,TGTGCCAGCACGACAGGGACGGTACGGCCCCAGCATTTT
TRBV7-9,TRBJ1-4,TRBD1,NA,CASSSSGQGAEKLFF,TGTGCCAGCAGCTCATCCGGACAGGGGGCTGAAAAACTGTTTTTT
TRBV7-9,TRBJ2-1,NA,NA,CASSLPLGSSYNEQFF,TGTGCCAGCAGCTTACCGCTCGGTAGCTCCTACAATGAGCAGTTCTTC
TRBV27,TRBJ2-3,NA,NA,CASSRTRGGDTQYF,TGTGCCTCATCACGGACTAGGGGGGGAGATACGCAGTATTTT
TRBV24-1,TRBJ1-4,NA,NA,CATSDPQGGHEKLFF,TGTGCCACCAGTGATCCACAGGGCGGTCACGAAAAACTGTTTTTT
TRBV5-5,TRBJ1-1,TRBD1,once,CASSETGGGYTEAFF,TGTGCCAGCAGCGAGACAGGGGGCGGATACACTGAAGCTTTCTTT
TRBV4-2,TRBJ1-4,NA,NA,CASSQGGGGEKLFF,TGTGCCAGCAGCCAGGGCGGGGGAGGTGAAAAACTGTTTTTT
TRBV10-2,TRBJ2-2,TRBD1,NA,CASLGGPGELFF,TGCGCCAGCTTAGGGGGCCCCGGGGAGCTGTTTTTT
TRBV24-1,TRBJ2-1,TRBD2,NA,CATSVLLAGLISSYNEQFF,TGTGCCACCAGTGTACTGCTAGCGGGATTGATTAGCTCCTACAATGAGCAGTTCTTC
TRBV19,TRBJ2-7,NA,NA,CASTTQGF,TGTGCCAGTACGACTCAGGGATTC
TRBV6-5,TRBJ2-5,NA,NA,CASRGLSGIQETQYF,TGTGCCAGCAGGGGGCTCTCAGGAATACAAGAGACCCAGTACTTC
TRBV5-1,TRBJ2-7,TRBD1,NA,CASSLEGTASEQYF,TGCGCCAGCAGCTTGGAGGGGACAGCTTCCGAGCAGTACTTC
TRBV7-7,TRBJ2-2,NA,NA,CASGAGKGTGELFF,TGTGCTAGCGGCGCGGGAAAGGGCACCGGGGAGCTGTTTTTT
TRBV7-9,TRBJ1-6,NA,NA,CASSPGNPRSPLHF,TGTGCCAGCAGCCCAGGGAATCCAAGGTCACCCCTCCACTTT
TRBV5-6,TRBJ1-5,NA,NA,CASSLFSQPQHF,TGTGCCAGCAGCTTGTTCAGTCAGCCCCAGCATTTT
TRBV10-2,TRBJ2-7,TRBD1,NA,CASSEQTGGPYEQYF,TGCGCCAGCAGTGAGCAGACAGGGGGCCCCTACGAGCAGTACTTC
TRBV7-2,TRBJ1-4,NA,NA,CASSLVPGVRTNEKLFF,TGTGCCAGCAGCTTAGTTCCAGGGGTGAGAACTAATGAAAAACTGTTTTTT